Detailed here is one TCR beta chain. The antigen is unknown. This sample includes further DNA sequences coding for the same CDR3. These data originate in a study of cytotoxic CD8 clonotypes in ibrutinib-treated CLL. Across the whole study: Responses: roughly 25 partial, 2 complete; after median around 64 months, approximately 14 stayed remitted, around twelve progressed. Sequencing produced an average of around 250,000 productive templates and 94,082 productive rearrangements per sample. Notes on the study in general: With treatment, public clonotypes, which were uncommon, either contracted or remained stable.

The sequencing depth, 1 in 200,000 to 1 in 1 million T cells, was the target. Clones were sequenced by immunoSEQ multiplex PCR, and TCRdb holds only the in-frame ones, with some missing. Of around 140,000 clones listed, 80% are singletons. The germline V gene has CDR1 SGHDT and CDR2 YYEEEE. The CDR3 sequence is 11 residues long. The V and J ends lost 2 bases and 4 bases respectively, with 3 bases between them. This clonotype originated in a human donor with chronic lymphocytic leukemia. This sequence joins TRBV5-6 and TRBJ2-5; D is unclear. The source material was PBMCs, sampled after 36 months of ibrutinib treatment. CDR3 sequence reads: CASSLRETQYF. The CDR3, as DNA: TGTGCCAGCAGCTTAAGAGAGACCCAGTACTTC. Using reference TRBV5-6 and TRBJ2-5 for the parts outside the CDR3, the full variable domain is DAGVTQSPTHLIKTRGQQVTLRCSPKSGHDTVSWYQQALGQGPQFIFQYYEEEERQRGNFPDRFSGHQFPNYSSELNVNALLLGDSALYLCASSLRETQYFGPGTRLLVL.